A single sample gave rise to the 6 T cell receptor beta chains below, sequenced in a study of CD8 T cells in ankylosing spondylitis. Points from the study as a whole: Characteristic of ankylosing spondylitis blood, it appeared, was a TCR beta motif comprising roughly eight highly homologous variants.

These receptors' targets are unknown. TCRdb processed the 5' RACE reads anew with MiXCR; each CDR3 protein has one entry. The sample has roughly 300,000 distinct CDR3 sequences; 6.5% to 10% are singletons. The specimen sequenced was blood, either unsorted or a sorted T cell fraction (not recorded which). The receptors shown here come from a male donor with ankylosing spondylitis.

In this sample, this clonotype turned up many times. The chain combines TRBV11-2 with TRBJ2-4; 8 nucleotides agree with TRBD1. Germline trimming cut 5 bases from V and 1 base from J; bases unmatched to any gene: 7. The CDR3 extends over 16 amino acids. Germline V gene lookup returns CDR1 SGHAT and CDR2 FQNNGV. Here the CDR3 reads CASSPTGVRAKNIQYF. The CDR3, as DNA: TGTGCCAGCAGCCCGACAGGGGTTCGGGCCAAAAACATTCAGTACTTC.

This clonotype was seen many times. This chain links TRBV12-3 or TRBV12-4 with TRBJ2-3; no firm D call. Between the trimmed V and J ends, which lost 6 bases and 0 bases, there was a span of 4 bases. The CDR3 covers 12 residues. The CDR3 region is CASRESTDTQYF. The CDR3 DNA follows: TGTGCCAGCAGGGAAAGCACAGATACGCAGTATTTT.

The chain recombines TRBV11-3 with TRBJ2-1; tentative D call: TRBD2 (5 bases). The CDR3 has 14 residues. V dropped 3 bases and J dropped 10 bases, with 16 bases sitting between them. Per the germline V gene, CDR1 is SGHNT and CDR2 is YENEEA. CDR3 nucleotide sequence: TGTGCCAGCAGCTTGGTTTCGGGGTTAGCGGAGCAGTTCTTC. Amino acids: CASSLVSGLAEQFF.

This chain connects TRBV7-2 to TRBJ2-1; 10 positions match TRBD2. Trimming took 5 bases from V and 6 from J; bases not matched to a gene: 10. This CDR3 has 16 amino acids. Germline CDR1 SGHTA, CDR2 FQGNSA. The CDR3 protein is CASSHRRASGSNEQFF. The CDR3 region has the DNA TGTGCCAGCAGCCATCGTAGGGCTAGCGGGAGCAATGAGCAGTTCTTC.

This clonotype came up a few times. The CDR3 nucleotides are TGTGCCAGCAGTTACCGGGCTAGCGGGAGGGGGGTCATTCAGTACTTC. Its translation is CASSYRASGRGVIQYF. V is TRBV6-5 and J is TRBJ2-4, with 12 bases that match TRBD2. There are 16 residues in the CDR3. CDR1 and CDR2 from the germline V gene are MNHEY and SVGAGI. J lost 9 bases, V lost 2 bases, and 8 bases had no gene match.

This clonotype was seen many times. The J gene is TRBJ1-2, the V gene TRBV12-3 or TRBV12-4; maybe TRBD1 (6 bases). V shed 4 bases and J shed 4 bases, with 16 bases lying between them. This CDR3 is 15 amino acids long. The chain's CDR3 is CASSYILTGLYGYTF. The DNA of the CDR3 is TGTGCCAGCAGTTACATCCTGACAGGACTCTATGGCTACACCTTC.